The next 4 T cell receptor beta chains were all read from a single sample in a study of blood T cell repertoires in COVID-19. Only in-frame clones appear in the TCRdb table, and some are missing; sequencing was by immunoSEQ multiplex PCR. The repertoire holds some 110,000 clones, over 80% seen once, with over 3% in the top ten. Sequenced sample: PBMCs or T cells enriched from blood (not recorded which). The receptors derive from a woman in her 30s who had recovered from COVID-19.

The V call is TRBV11-2, the J call TRBJ2-1; D might be TRBD2 (5 bases). This CDR3 is built from 17 residues. Germline CDR1 is SGHAT and CDR2 is FQNNGV. V was shortened by 1 base and J by 0 bases, with 13 bases between the two germline ends. The CDR3 spells CASSLVQRWSSYNEQFF. CDR3 nucleotides: TGTGCCAGCAGCTTAGTTCAGCGGTGGAGCTCCTACAATGAGCAGTTCTTC.

CDR3 sequence reads: CASSSDGEGTQYF. For the CDR3, the DNA is TGTGCCAGCAGCTCGGACGGTGAGGGGACCCAGTACTTC. V gene TRBV7-3 combines with J gene TRBJ2-5, with D perhaps matching TRBD2 (5 bases). Trimming cost V 4 bases and J 7 bases, with 13 bases left between them. There are 13 residues in the CDR3. CDR1 and CDR2 from the germline V gene are SGHTA and FQGTGA. The whole variable domain, remainder taken from reference TRBV7-3 and TRBJ2-5, is GAGVSQTPSNKVTEKGKYVELRCDPISGHTALYWYRQSLGQGPEFLIYFQGTGAADDSGLPNDRFFAVRPEGSVSTLKIQRTERGDSAVYLCASSSDGEGTQYFGPGTRLLVL.

V gene TRBV4-1 combines with J gene TRBJ2-7, with 7 nucleotides matching TRBD1. The CDR3 contains 14 residues. Per germline, CDR1 MGHRA and CDR2 YSYEKL. The ends lost 3 bases at V and 0 bases at J; junction bases unmatched: 2. CDR3 loop: CASSQGQPSYEQYF. CDR3 sequence (DNA): TGCGCCAGCAGCCAGGGACAGCCCTCCTACGAGCAGTACTTC.

The CDR3 loop is CASSPNTGIAGEQYF. The CDR3 coding sequence is TGTGCCAGCAGCCCGAACACAGGGATCGCGGGCGAGCAGTACTTC. J is TRBJ2-7 and V is TRBV3-1 (or the pseudogene TRBV3-2), with D possibly matching TRBD1 (6 bases). V lost 4 bases, J lost 6 bases, and 19 bases lay in between. This CDR3 spans 15 amino acids. Germline V gives CDR1 LGHDT, CDR2 YNNKEL (reference sequence).